This T cell receptor beta chain was observed in a study of T cells in Graves' hyperthyroidism and ophthalmopathy. Regions amplified from RNA transcripts were the TCR beta CDR3 regions. A first-round RT-PCR of the TCR CDR3 used the HTBI primer set. TCRdb reprocessed the multiplex PCR reads via MiXCR and lists one record per CDR3 protein. The sample lists a few hundred thousand distinct CDR3 sequences, 15% to 18% occurring once. The CDR3 is 18 residues long. Germline V lookup: CDR1 SNHLY, CDR2 FYNNEI. V lost 3 bases to trimming and J lost 0 bases; unmatched junction nucleotides: 4. The rearrangement uses TRBV2 and TRBJ2-6; 11 bases align to TRBD1. The source of this sequence is a woman in her twenties or thirties with Graves' hyperthyroidism. The sequenced material came from blood. The CDR3 region is CASSEGQGVFSGANVLTF. CDR3 nucleotide sequence: TGTGCCAGCAGTGAGGGACAGGGGGTGTTCTCTGGGGCCAACGTCCTGACTTTC.